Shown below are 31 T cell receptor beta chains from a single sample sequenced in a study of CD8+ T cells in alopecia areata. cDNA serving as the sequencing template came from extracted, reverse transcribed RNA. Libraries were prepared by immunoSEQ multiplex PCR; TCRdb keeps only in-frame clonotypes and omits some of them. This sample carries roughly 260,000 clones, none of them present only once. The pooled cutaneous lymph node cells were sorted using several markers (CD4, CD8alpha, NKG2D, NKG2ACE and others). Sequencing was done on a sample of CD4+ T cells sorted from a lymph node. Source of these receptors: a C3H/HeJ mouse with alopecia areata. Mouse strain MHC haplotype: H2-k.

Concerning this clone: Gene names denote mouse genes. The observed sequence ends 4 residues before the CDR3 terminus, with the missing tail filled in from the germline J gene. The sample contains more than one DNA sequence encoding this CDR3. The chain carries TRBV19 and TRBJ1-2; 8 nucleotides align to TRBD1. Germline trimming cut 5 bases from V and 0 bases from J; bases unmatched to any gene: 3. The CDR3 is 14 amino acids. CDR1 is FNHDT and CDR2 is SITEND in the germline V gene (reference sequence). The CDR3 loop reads CASRGQGANSDYTF. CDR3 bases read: TGTGCCAGCAGAGGACAGGGCGCAAACTCC.

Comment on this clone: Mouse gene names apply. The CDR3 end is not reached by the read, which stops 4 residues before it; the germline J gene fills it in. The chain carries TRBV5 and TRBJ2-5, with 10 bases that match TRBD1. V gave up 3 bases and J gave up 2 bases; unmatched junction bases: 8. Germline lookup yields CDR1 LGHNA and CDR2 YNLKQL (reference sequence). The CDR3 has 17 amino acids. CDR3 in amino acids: CASSHTGTGAGQDTQYF. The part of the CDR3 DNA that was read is TGTGCCAGCAGCCATACCGGGACAGGGGCGGGCCAAGAC.

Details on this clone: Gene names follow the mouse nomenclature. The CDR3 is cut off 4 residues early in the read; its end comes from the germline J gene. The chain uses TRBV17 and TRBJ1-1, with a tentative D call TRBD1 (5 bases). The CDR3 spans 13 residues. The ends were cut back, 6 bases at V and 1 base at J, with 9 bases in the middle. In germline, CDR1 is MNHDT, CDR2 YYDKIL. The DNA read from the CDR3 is TGTGCTAGCAGACCAACAGGGAACACA. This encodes CASRPTGNT. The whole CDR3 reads CASRPTGNTEVFF.

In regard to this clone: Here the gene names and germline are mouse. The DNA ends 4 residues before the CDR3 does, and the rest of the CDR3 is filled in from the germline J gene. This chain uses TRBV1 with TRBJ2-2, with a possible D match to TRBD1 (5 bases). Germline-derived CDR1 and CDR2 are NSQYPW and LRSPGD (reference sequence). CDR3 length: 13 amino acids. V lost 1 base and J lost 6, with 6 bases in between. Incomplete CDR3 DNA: TGCACCTGCAGTGCAGCAGGGTCCGGG. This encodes CTCSAAGSG. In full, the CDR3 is CTCSAAGSGQLYF.

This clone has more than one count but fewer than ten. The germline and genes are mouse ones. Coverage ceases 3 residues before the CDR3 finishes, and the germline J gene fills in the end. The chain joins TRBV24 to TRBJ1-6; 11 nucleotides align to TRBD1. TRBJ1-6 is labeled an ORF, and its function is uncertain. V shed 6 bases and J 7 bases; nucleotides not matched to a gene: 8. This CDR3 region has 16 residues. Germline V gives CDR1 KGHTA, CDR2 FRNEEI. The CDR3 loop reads CASSPGQGAGNSPLYF. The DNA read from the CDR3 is TGTGCCAGCAGCCCTGGACAGGGGGCCGGGAATTCGCCC.

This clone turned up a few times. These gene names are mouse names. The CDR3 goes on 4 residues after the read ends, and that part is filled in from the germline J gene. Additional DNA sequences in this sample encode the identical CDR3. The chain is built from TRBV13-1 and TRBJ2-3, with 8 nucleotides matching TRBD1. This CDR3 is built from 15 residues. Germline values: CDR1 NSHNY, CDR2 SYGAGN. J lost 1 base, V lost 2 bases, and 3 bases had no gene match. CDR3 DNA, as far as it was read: TGTGCCAGCAGTGAGTCAGGGGGCGGTGCAGAA. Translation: CASSESGGGAE. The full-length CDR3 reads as CASSESGGGAETLYF.

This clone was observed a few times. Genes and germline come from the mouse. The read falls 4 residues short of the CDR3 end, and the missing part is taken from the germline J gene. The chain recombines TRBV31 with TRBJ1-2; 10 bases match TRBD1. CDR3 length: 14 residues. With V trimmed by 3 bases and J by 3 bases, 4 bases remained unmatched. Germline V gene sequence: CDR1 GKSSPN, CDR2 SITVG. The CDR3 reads CAWRQGTGDSDYTF. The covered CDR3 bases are TGTGCCTGGAGACAAGGGACAGGGGACTCC. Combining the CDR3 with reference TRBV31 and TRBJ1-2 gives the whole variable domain AQTIHQWPVAEIKAVGSPLSLGCTIKGKSSPNLYWYWQATGGTLQQLFYSITVGQVESVVQLNLSASRPKDDQFILSTEKLLLSHSGFYLCAWRQGTGDSDYTFGSGTRLLVI.

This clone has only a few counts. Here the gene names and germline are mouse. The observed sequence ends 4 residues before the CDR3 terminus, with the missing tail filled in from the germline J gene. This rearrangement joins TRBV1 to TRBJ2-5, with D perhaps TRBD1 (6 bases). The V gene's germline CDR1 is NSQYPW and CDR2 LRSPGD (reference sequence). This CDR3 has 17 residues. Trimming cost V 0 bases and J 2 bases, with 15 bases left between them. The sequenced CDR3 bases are TGCACCTGCAGTGCAGACGCCAGGGGATTACTCCAAGAC. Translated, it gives CTCSADARGLLQD. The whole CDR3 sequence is CTCSADARGLLQDTQYF.

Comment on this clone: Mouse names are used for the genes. CDR3 bases read: TGTGCCAGCAGTATAAACAATGCAAACACA. It specifies CASSINNANT. In full, the CDR3 is CASSINNANTEVFF. The genes are TRBV19 and TRBJ1-1; D unclear. The CDR3 is cut off 4 residues early in the read; its end comes from the germline J gene. The V gene's germline CDR1 is FNHDT and CDR2 SITEND (reference sequence). The germline V and J ends were trimmed by 1 base and 0 bases, with 7 bases remaining between them. The CDR3 is 14 residues long.

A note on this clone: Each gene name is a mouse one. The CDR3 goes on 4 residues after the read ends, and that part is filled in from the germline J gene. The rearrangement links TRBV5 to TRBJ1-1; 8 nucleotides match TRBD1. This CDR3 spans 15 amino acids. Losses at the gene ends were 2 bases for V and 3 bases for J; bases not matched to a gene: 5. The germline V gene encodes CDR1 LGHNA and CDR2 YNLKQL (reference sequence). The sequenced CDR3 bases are TGTGCCAGCAGCCAACCCCAGGGGGCTGACACA. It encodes CASSQPQGADT. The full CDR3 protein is CASSQPQGADTEVFF.

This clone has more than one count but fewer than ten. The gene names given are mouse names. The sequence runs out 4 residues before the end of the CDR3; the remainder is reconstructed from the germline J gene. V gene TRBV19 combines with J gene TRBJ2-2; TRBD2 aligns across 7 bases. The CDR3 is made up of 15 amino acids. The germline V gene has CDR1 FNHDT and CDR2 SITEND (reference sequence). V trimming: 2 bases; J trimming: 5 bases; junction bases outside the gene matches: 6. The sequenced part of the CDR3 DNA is TGTGCCAGCAGTATCCGGGGGGGACGGACCGGG. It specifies CASSIRGGRTG. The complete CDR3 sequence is CASSIRGGRTGQLYF.

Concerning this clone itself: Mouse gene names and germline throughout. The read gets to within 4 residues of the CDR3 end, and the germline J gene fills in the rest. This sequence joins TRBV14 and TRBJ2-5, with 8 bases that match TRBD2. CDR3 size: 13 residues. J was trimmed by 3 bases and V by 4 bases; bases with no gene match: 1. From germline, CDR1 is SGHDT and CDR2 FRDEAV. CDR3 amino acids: CASSRDWQDTQYF. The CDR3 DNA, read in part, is TGTGCCAGCAGTCGGGACTGGCAAGAC.

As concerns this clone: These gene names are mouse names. The sequenced part of the CDR3 DNA is TGTGCCAGCAGCTTCGGGACAGGCTCAAACACCGGG. This gives the protein CASSFGTGSNTG. From start to end, the CDR3 is CASSFGTGSNTGQLYF. The rearrangement links TRBV19 to TRBJ2-2; 8 bases map to TRBD1. The read halts 4 residues ahead of the CDR3 end, with the missing end drawn from the germline J gene. V shed 5 bases and J 0 bases; nucleotides not matched to a gene: 6. Germline CDR1 is FNHDT and CDR2 is SITEND (reference sequence). This CDR3 contains 16 residues.

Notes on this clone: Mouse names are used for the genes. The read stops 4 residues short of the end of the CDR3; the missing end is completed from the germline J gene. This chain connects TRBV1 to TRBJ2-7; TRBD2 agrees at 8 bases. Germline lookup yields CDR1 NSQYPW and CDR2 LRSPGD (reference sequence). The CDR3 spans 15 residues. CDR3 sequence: CTCSADPWGEYEQYF. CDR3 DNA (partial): TGCACCTGCAGTGCAGATCCCTGGGGGGAGTAT.

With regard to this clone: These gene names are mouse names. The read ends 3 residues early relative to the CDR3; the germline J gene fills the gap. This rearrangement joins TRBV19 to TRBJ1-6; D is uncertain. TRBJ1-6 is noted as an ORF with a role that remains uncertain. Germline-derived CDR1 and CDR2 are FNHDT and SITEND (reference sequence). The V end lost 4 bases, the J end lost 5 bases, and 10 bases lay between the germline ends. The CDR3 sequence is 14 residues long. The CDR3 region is CASSSRHHNSPLYF. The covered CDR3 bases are TGTGCCAGCAGTTCCAGACACCATAATTCGCCC.

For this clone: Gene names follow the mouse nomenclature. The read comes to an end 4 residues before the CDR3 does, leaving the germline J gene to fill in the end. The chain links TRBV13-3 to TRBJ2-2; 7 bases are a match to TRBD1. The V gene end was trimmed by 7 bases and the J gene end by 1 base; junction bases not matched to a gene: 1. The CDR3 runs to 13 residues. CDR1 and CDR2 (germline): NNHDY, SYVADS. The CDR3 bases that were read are TGTGCCAGCCACAGGGGAAACACCGGG. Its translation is CASHRGNTG. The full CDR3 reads CASHRGNTGQLYF. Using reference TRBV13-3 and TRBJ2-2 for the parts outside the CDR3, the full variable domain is EAAVTQSPRSKVAVTGGKVTLSCHQTNNHDYMYWYRQDTGHGLRLIHYSYVADSTEKGDIPDGYKASRPSQENFSLILELASLSQTAVYFCASHRGNTGQLYFGEGSKLTVL.

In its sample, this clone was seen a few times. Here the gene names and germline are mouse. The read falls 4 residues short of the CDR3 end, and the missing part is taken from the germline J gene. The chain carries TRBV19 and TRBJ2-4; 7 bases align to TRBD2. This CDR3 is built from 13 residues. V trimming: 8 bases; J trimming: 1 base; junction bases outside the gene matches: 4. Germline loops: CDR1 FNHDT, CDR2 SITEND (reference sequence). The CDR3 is CASRGGGQNTLYF. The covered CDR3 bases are TGTGCCAGTCGGGGGGGAGGTCAAAAC.

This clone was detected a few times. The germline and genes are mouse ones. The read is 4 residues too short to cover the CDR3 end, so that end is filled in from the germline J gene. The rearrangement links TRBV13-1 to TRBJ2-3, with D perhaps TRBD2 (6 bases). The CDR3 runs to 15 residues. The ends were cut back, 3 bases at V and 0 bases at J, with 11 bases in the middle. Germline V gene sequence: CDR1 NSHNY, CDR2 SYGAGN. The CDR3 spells CASSGDSSSAETLYF. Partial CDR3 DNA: TGTGCCAGCAGTGGGGACTCTTCTAGTGCAGAA.

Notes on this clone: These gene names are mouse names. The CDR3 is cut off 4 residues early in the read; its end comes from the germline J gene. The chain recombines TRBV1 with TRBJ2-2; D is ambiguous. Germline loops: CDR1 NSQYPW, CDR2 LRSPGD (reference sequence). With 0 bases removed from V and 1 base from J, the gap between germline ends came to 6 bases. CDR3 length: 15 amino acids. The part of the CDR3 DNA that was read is TGCACCTGCAGTGCAGAGGTCAGAAACACCGGG. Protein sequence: CTCSAEVRNTG. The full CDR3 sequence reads CTCSAEVRNTGQLYF.

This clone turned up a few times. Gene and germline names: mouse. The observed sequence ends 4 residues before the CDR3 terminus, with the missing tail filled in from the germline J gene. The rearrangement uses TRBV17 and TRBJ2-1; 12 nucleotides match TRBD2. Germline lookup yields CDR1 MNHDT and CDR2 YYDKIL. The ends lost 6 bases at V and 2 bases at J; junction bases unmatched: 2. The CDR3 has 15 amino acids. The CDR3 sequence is CASSGLGGDYAEQFF. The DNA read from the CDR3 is TGTGCTAGCAGCGGACTGGGGGGGGACTATGCT.

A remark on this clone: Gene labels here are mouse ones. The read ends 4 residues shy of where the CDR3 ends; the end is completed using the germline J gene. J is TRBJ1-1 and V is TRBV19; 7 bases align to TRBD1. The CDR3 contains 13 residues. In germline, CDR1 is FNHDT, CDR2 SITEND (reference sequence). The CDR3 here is CASSIEGATEVFF. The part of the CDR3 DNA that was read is TGTGCCAGCAGTATAGAGGGGGCAACA.

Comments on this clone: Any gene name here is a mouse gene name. The DNA read from the CDR3 is TGTGCCAGCAGCTACGGGGGGGCGAACACCGGG. Protein product: CASSYGGANTG. The entire CDR3 protein is CASSYGGANTGQLYF. This chain joins TRBV4 and TRBJ2-2; 8 bases are a match to TRBD2. From the germline J gene comes the end of the CDR3, since the read stops 4 residues before it. The ends lost 3 bases at V and 2 bases at J; junction bases unmatched: 2. The CDR3 runs 15 residues. CDR1 LGHDT and CDR2 YNNKQL come from the germline V gene (reference sequence).

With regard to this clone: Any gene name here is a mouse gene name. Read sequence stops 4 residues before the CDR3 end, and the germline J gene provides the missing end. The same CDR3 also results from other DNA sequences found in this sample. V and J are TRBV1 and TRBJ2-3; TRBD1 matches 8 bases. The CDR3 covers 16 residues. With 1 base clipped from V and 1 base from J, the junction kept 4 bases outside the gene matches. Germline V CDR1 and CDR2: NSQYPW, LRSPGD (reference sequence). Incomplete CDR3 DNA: TGCACCTGCAGTGCAGCAGGGGGCGCGGGTGCAGAA. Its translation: CTCSAAGGAGAE. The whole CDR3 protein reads CTCSAAGGAGAETLYF.

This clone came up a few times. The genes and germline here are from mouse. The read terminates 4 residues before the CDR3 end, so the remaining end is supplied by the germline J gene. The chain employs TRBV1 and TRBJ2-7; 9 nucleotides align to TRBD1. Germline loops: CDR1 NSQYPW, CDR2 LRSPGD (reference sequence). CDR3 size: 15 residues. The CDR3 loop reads CTCSAEGTGRYEQYF. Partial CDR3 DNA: TGCACCTGCAGTGCAGAAGGGACAGGGCGATAT. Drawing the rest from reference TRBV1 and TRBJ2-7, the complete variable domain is VTLLEQNPRWRLVPRGQAVNLRCILKNSQYPWMSWYQQDLQKQLQWLFTLRSPGDKEVKSLPGADYLATRVTDTELRLQVANMSQGRTLYCTCSAEGTGRYEQYFGPGTRLTVL.

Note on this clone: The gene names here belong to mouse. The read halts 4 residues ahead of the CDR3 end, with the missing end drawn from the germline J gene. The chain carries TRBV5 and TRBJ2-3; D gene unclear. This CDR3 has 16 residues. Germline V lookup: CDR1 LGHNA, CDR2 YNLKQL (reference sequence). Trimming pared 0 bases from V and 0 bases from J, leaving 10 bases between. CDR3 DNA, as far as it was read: TGTGCCAGCAGCCAAGACAACCCCGGGAGTGCAGAA. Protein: CASSQDNPGSAE. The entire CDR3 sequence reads CASSQDNPGSAETLYF.

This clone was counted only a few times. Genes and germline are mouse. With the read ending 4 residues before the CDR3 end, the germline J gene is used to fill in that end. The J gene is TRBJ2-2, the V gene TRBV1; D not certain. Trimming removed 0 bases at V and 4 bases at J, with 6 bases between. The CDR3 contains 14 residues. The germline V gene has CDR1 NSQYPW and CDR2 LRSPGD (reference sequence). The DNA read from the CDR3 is TGCACCTGCAGTGCAGATCAGAGCACCGGG. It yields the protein CTCSADQSTG. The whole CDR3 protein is CTCSADQSTGQLYF.

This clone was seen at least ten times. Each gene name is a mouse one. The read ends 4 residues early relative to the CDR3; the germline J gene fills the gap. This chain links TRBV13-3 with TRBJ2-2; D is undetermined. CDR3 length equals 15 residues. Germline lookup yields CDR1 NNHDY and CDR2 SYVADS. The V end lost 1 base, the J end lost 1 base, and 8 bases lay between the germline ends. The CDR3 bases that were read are TGTGCCAGCAGTGATTTTGCAGTAAACACCGGG. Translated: CASSDFAVNTG. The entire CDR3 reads CASSDFAVNTGQLYF. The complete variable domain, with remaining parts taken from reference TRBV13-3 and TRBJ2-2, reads EAAVTQSPRSKVAVTGGKVTLSCHQTNNHDYMYWYRQDTGHGLRLIHYSYVADSTEKGDIPDGYKASRPSQENFSLILELASLSQTAVYFCASSDFAVNTGQLYFGEGSKLTVL.

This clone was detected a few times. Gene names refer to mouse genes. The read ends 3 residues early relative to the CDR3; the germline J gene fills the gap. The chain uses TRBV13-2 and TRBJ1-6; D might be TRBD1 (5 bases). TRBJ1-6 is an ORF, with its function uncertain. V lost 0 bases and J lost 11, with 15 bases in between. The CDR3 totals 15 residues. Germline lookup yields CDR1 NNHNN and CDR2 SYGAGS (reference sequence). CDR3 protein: CASGDARGGEPPLYF. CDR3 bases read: TGTGCCAGCGGTGATGCTCGGGGGGGAGAACCGCCC.

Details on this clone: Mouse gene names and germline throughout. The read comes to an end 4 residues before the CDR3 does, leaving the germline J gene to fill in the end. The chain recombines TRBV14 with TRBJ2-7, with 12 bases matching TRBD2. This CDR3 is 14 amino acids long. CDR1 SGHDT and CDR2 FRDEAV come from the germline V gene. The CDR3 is CASRPGTGGYEQYF. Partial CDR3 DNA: TGTGCCAGCAGGCCCGGGACTGGGGGGTAT.

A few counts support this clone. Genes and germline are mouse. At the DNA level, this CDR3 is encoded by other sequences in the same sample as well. The CDR3 loop is CASSDARGYNSPLYF. The CDR3 bases that were read are TGTGCCAGCAGTGATGCCAGGGGGTATAATTCGCCC. This chain connects TRBV13-3 to TRBJ1-6; 7 nucleotides line up with TRBD1. With the read ending 3 residues before the CDR3 end, the germline J gene is used to fill in that end. TRBJ1-6 is an open reading frame whose function is uncertain. V gave up 0 bases and J gave up 4 bases; unmatched junction bases: 1. Germline-derived CDR1 and CDR2 are NNHDY and SYVADS. The CDR3 spans 15 residues.

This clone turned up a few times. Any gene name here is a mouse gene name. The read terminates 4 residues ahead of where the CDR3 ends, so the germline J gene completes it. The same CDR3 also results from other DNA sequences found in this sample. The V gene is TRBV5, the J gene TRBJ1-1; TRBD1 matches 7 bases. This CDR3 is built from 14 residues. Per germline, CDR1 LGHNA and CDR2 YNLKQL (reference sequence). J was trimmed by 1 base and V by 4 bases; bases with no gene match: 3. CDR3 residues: CASSLRDRNTEVFF. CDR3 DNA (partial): TGTGCCAGCAGCCTCCGGGACAGAAACACA.